Here is one T cell receptor beta chain with its context. What it recognizes is unknown. The data originate from a study of OX40 agonist ivuxolimab in advanced cancers. Study-wide background: Partial response was recorded in three patients: one hepatocellular carcinoma and two cutaneous melanoma cases.

Study outcomes and limitations: Averaging showed that CD8+ T cells had more expanded clones than CD4+ did. Among patients with partial responses at 0.1-3.0 mg/kg, clonal expansion was among the lowest.

This CDR3 has 14 amino acids. Trimming took 4 bases from V and 7 from J, leaving 18 bases between them. Germline V gene lookup returns CDR1 SGDLS and CDR2 YYNGEE. Data came from immunoSEQ multiplex PCR; TCRdb stores just in-frame clones and leaves some out. The sample holds some 60,000 clones, 75% to 95% seen once. The input for sequencing was CD4+ or CD8+ T cells sorted from blood, taken in a trial of the OX40 agonist ivuxolimab. The sequence came from an adult with an advanced solid tumor such as melanoma, head and neck, liver or kidney cancer. This chain uses TRBV9 with TRBJ2-7; the D gene is possibly TRBD1 (6 bases). For the CDR3, the DNA is TGTGCCAGCAGCCCGACAGGCGGTTCTTTGGAGCAGTACTTC. It codes for CASSPTGGSLEQYF.